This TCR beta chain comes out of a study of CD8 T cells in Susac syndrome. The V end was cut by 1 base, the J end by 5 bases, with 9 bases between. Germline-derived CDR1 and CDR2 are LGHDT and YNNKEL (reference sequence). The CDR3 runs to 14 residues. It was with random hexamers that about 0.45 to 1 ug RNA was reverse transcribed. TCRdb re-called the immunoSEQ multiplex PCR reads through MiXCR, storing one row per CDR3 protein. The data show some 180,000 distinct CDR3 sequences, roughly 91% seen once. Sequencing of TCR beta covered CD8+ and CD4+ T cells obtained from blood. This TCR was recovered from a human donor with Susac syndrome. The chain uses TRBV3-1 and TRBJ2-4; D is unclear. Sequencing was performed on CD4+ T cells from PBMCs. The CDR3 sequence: CASSQGFSQNIQYF. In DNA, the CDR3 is TGTGCCAGCAGCCAAGGGTTTTCCCAAAACATTCAGTACTTC.